This T cell receptor beta chain was recorded in a study of control samples from healthy donors and cancer patients. The protocol was immunoSEQ multiplex PCR, while the TCRdb copy is restricted to in-frame clones and leaves out a portion. Of roughly 98,000 clones in the sample, 80% to 95% are singletons; the top ten hold roughly 8%. This clone appeared once. The CDR3 runs 16 residues. Germline assignment: CDR1 MRHNA and CDR2 SNTAGT. V dropped 4 bases and J dropped 5 bases, with 18 bases sitting between them. The V and J genes are TRBV6-4 and TRBJ2-1; D is possibly TRBD2 (5 bases). This TCR was sampled from a man between 18 and 35 years old in good health. The sequenced material came from blood. CDR3 DNA: TGTGCCAGCAGTGTGGGAGAAGGGAGTGGGAACAATGAGCAGTTCTTC. Translating gives CASSVGEGSGNNEQFF.